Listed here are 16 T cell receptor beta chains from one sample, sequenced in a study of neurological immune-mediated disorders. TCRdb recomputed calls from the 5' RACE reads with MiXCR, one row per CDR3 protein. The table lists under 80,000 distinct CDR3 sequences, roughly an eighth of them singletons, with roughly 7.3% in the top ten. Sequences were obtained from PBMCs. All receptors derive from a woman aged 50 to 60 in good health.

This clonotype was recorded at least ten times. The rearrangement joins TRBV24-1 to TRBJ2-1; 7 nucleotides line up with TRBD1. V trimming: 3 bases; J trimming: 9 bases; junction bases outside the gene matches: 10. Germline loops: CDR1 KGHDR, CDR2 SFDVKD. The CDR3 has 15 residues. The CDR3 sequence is CATSDHARGQAEQFF. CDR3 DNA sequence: TGTGCCACCAGTGATCACGCTAGGGGGCAGGCTGAGCAGTTCTTC.

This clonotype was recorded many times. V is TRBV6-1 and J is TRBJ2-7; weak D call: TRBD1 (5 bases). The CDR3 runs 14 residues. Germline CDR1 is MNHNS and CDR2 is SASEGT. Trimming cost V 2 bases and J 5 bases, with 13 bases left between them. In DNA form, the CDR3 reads TGTGCCAGCAGTGAACTACCAGGGTACAACGAGCAGTACTTC. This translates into CASSELPGYNEQYF.

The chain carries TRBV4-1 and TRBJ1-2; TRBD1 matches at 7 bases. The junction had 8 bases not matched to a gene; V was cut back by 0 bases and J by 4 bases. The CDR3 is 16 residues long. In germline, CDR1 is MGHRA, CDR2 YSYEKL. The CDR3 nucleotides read TGCGCCAGCAGCCAAGATTGGGACAGCTATCCCTATGGCTACACCTTC. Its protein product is CASSQDWDSYPYGYTF.

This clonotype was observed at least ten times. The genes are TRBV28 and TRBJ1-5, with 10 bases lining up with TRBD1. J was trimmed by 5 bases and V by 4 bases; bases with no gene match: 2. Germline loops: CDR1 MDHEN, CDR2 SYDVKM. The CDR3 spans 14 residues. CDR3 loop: CASSSGQGDQPQHF. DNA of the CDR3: TGTGCCAGCAGTTCAGGACAGGGGGATCAGCCCCAGCATTTT.

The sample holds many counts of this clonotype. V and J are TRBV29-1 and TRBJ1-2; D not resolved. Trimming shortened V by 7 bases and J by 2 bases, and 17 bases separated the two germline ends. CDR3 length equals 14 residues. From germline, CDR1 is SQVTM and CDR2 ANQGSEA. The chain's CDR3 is CSAQYPGANYGYTF. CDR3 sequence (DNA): TGCAGCGCCCAATATCCCGGAGCCAACTATGGCTACACCTTC.

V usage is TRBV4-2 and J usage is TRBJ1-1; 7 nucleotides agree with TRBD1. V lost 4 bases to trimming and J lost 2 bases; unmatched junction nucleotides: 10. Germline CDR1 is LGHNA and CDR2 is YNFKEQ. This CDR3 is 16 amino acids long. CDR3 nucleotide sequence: TGTGCCAGCAGCCCCGGATACAGGGGCCCAAACACTGAAGCTTTCTTT. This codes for CASSPGYRGPNTEAFF.

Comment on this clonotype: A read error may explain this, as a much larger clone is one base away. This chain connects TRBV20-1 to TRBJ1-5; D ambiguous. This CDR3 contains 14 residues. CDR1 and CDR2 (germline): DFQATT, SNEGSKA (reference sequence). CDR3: CSARVGNSNQSQHF. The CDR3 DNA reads TGCAGTGCTAGAGTGGGGAATAGCAATCAGTCCCAGCATTTT.

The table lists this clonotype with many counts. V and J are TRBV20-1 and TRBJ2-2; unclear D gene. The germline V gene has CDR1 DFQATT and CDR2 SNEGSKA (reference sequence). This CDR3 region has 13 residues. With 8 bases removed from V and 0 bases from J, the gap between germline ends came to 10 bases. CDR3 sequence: CSQPGPNTGELFF. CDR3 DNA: TGCAGTCAACCGGGCCCGAACACCGGGGAGCTGTTTTTT.

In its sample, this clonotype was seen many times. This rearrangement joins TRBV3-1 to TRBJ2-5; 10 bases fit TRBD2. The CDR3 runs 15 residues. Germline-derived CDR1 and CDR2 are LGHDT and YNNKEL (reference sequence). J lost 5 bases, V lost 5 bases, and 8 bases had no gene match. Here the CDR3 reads CASSDATSGRETQYF. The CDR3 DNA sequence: TGTGCCAGCAGCGACGCGACTAGCGGGCGGGAGACCCAGTACTTC.

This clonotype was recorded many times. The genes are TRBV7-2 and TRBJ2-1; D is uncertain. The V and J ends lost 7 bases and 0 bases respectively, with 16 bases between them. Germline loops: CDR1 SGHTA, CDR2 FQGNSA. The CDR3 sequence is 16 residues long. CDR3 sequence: CASNQWGIASYNEQFF. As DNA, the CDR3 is TGTGCCAGCAACCAGTGGGGAATAGCCTCCTACAATGAGCAGTTCTTC.

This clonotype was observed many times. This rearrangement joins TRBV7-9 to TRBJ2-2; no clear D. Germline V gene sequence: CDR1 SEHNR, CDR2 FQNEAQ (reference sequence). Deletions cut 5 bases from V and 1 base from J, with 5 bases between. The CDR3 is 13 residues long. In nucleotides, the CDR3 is TGTGCCAGCAGCACAGTGAACACCGGGGAGCTGTTTTTT. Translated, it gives CASSTVNTGELFF.

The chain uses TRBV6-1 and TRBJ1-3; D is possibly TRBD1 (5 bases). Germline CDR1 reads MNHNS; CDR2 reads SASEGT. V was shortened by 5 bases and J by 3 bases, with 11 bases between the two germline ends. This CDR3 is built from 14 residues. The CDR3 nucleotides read TGTGCCAGCAGTATGGAGGGGCGTGGAAACACCATATATTTT. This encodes CASSMEGRGNTIYF.

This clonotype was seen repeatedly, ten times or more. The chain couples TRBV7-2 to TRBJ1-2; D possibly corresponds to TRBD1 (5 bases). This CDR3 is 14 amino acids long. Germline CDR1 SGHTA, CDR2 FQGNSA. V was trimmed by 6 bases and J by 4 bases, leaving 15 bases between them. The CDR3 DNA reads TGTGCCAGCAGGACGGGGCGGGTAGTCTATGGCTACACCTTC. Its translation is CASRTGRVVYGYTF.

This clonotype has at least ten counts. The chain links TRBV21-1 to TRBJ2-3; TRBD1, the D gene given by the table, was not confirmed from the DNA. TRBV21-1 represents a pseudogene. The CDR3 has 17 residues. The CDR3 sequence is CASSKFSGTGVPDTQYF. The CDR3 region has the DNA TGTGCCAGCAGCAAATTTTCTGGGACAGGAGTTCCAGATACGCAGTATTTT.

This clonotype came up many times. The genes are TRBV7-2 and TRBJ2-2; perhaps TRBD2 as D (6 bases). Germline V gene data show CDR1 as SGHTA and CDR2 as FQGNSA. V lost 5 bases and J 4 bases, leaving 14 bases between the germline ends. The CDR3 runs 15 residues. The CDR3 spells CASSPLRESTGELFF. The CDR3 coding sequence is TGTGCCAGCAGCCCATTGCGGGAAAGCACCGGGGAGCTGTTTTTT.

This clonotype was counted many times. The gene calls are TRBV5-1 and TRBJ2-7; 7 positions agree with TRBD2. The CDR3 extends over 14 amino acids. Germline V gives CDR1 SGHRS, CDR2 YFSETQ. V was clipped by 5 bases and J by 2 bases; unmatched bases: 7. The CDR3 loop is CASREASGPYEQYF. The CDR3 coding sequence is TGCGCCAGCAGGGAGGCTAGCGGTCCCTACGAGCAGTACTTC.